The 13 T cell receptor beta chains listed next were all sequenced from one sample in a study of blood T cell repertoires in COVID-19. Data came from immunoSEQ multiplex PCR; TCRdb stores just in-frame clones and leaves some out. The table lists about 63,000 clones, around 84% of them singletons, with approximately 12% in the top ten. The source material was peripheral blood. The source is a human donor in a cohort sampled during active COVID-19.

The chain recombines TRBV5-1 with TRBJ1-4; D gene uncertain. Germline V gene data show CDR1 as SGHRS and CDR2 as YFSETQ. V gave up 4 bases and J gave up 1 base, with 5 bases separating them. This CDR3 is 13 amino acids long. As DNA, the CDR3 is TGCGCCAGCAGCCCCTTAACTAATGAAAAACTGTTTTTT. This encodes CASSPLTNEKLFF.

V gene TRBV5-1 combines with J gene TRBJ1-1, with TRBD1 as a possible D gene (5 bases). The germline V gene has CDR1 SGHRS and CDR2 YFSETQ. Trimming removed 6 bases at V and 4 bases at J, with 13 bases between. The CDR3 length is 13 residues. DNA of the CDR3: TGCGCCAGCACAGCGGGGGTAGGCACTGAAGCTTTCTTT. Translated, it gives CASTAGVGTEAFF.

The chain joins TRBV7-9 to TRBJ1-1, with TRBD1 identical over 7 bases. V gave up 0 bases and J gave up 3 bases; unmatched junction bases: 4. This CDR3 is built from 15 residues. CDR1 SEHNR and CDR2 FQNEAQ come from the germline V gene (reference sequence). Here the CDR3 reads CASSLARGTDTEAFF. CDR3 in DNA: TGTGCCAGCAGCTTAGCCAGGGGGACGGACACTGAAGCTTTCTTT.

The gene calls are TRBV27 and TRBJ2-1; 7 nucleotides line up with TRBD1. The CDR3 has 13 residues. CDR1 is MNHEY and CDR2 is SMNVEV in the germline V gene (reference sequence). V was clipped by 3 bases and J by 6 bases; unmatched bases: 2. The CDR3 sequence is CASSFNRGNEQFF. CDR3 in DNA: TGTGCCAGCAGTTTCAACAGGGGCAATGAGCAGTTCTTC.

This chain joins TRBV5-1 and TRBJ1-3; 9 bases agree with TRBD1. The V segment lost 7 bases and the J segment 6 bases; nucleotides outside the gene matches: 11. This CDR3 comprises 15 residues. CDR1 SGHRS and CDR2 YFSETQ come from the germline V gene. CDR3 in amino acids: CASGPGQGDLNTIYF. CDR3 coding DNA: TGCGCCAGCGGCCCGGGACAGGGCGACCTAAACACCATATATTTT.

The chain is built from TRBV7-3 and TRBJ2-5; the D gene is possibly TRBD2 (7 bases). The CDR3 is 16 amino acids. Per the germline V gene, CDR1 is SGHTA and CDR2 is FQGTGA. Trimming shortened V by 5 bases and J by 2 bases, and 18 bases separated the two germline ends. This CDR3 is CASSLVGGGQQETQYF. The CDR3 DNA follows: TGTGCCAGCAGCCTCGTTGGGGGGGGACAACAAGAGACCCAGTACTTC.

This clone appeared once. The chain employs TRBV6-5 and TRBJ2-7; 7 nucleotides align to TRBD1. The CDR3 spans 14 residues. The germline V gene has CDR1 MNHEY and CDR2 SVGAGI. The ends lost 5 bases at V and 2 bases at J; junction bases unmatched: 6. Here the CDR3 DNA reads TGTGCCAGCAGTAGATCCGGGACAGCCTACGAGCAGTACTTC. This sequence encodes CASSRSGTAYEQYF.

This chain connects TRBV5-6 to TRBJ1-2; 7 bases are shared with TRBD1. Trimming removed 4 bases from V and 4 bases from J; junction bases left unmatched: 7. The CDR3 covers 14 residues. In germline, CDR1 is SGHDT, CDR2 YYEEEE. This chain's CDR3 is CASSQGDSPYGYTF. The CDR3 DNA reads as TGTGCCAGCAGCCAAGGGGACAGCCCCTATGGCTACACCTTC. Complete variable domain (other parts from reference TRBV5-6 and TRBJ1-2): DAGVTQSPTHLIKTRGQQVTLRCSPKSGHDTVSWYQQALGQGPQFIFQYYEEEERQRGNFPDRFSGHQFPNYSSELNVNALLLGDSALYLCASSQGDSPYGYTFGSGTRLTVV.

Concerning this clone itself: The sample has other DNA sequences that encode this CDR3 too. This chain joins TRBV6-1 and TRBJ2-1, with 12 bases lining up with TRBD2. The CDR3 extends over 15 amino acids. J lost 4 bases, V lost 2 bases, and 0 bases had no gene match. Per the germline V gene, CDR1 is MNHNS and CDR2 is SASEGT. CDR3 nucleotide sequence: TGTGCCAGCAGTGAACTAGCGGGGGGGTACAATGAGCAGTTCTTC. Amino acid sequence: CASSELAGGYNEQFF.

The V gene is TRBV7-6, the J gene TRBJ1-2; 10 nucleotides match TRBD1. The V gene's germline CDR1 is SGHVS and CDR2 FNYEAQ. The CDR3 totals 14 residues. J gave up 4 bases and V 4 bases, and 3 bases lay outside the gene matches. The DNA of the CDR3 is TGTGCCAGCAGCTGGGGACAGGGGTCCTATGGCTACACCTTC. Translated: CASSWGQGSYGYTF.

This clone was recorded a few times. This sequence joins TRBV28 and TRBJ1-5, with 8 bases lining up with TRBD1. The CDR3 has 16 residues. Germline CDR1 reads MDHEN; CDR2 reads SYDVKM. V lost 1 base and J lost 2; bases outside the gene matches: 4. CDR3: CASSLSQGAGNQPQHF. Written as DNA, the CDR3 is TGTGCCAGCAGTTTATCCCAGGGGGCTGGCAATCAGCCCCAGCATTTT. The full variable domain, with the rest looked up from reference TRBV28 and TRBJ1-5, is DVKVTQSSRYLVKRTGEKVFLECVQDMDHENMFWYRQDPGLGLRLIYFSYDVKMKEKGDIPEGYSVSREKKERFSLILESASTNQTSMYLCASSLSQGAGNQPQHFGDGTRLSIL.

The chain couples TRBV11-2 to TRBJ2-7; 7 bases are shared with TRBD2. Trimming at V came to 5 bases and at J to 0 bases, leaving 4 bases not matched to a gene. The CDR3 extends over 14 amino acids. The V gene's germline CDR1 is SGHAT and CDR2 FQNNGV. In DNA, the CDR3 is TGTGCCAGCAGCCGGGGACTAAGCTCCTACGAGCAGTACTTC. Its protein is CASSRGLSSYEQYF.

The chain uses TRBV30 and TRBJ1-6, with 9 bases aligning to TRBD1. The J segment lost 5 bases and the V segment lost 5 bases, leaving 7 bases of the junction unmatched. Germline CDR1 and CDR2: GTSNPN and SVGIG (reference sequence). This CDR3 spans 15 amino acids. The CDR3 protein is CAWDAGTGNNSPLHF. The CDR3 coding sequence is TGTGCCTGGGACGCCGGGACAGGGAATAATTCACCCCTCCACTTT.